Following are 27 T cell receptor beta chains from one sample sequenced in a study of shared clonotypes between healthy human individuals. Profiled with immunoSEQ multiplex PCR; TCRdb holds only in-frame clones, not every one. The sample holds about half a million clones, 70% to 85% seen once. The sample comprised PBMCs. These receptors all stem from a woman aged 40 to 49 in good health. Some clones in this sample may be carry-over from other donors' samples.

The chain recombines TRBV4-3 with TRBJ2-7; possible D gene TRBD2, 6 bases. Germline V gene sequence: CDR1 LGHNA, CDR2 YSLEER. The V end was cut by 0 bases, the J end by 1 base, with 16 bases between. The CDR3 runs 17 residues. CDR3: CASSQEIPGEGSYEQYF. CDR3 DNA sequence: TGCGCCAGCAGCCAAGAGATCCCGGGAGAAGGATCCTACGAGCAGTACTTC.

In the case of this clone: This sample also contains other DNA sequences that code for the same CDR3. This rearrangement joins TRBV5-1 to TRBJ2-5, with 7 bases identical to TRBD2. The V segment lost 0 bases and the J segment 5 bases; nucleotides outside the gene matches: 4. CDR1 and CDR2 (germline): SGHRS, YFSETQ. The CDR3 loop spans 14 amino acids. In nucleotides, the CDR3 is TGCGCCAGCAGCTTGGGGCTAGCGGTGGAGACCCAGTACTTC. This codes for CASSLGLAVETQYF.

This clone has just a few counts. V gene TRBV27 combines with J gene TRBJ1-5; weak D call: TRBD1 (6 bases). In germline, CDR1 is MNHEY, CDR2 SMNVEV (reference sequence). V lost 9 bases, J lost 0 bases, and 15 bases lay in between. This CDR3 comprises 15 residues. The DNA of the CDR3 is TGTGCCAGTACAGGGTCCCCGTATAGCAATCAGCCCCAGCATTTT. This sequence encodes CASTGSPYSNQPQHF.

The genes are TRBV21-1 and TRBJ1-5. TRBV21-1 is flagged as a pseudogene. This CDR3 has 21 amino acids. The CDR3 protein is CASSKKQRSTGVGSKYQPQHF. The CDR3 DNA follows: TGTGCCAGCAGCAAAAAGCAGAGATCGACGGGCGTAGGTTCTAAGTATCAGCCCCAGCATTTT.

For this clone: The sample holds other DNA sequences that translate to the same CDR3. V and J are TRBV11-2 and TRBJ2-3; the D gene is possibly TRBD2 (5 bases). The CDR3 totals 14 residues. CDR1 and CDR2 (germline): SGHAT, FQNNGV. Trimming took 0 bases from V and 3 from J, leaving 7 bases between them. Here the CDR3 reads CASSLDRGTDTQYF. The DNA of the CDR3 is TGTGCCAGCAGCTTAGATCGGGGTACAGATACGCAGTATTTT.

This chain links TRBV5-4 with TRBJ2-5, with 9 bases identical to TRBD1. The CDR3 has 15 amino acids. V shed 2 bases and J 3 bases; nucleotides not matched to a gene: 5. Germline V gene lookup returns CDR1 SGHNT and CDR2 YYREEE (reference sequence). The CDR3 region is CASSFPRDREETQYF. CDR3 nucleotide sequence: TGTGCCAGCAGCTTCCCCCGGGACAGGGAAGAGACCCAGTACTTC. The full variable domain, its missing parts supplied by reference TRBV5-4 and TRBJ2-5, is ETGVTQSPTHLIKTRGQQVTLRCSSQSGHNTVSWYQQALGQGPQFIFQYYREEENGRGNFPPRFSGLQFPNYSSELNVNALELDDSALYLCASSFPRDREETQYFGPGTRLLVL.

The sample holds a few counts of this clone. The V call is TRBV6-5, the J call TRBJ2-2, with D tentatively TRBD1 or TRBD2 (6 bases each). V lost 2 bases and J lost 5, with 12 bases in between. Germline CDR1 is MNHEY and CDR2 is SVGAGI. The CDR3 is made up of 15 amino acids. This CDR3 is CASSYGGPVTGELFF. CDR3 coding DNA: TGTGCCAGCAGTTACGGGGGGCCGGTAACCGGGGAGCTGTTTTTT.

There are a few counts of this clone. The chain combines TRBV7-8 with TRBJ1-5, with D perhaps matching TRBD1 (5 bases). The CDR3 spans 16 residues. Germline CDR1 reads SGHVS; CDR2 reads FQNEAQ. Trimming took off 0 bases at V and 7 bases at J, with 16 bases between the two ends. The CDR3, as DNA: TGTGCCAGCAGCTTAGCGACTAGAGGGGACCGGCAGCCCCAGCATTTT. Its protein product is CASSLATRGDRQPQHF.

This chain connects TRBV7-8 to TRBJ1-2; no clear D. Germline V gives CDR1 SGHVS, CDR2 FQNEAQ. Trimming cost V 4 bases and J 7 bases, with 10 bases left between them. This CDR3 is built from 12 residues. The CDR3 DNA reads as TGTGCCAGCAGCTCGATGGGGTCTGGCTACACCTTC. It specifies CASSSMGSGYTF.

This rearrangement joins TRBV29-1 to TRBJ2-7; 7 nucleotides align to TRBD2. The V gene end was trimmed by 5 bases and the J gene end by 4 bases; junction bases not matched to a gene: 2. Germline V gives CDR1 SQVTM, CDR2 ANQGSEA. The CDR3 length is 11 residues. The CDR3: CSVWGGYEQYF. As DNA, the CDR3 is TGCAGCGTTTGGGGGGGGTACGAGCAGTACTTC.

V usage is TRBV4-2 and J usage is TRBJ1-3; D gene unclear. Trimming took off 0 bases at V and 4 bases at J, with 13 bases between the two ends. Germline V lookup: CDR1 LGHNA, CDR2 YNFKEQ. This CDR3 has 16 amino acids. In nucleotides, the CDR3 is TGTGCCAGCAGCCAAGATCAGGTTACGTACGGAAACACCATATATTTT. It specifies CASSQDQVTYGNTIYF.

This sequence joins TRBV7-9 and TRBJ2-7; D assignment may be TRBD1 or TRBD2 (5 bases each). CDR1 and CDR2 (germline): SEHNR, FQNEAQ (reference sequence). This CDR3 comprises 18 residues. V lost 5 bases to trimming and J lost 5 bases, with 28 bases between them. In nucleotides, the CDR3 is TGTGCCAGCAGCCAAACCTACAGACAGTCCGGGACGGTCCACGAGCAGTACTTC. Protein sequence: CASSQTYRQSGTVHEQYF.

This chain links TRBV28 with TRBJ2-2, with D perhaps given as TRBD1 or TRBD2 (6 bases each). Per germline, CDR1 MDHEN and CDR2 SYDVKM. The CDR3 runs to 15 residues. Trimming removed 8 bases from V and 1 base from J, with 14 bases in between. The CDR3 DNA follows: TGTGCCAGCTGGTCGGGGGCGATGAACACCGGGGAGCTGTTTTTT. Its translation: CASWSGAMNTGELFF.

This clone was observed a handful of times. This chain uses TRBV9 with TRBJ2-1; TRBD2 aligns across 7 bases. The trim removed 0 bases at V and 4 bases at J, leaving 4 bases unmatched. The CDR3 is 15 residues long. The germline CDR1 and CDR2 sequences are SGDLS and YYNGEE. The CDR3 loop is CASSVDAGEYNEQFF. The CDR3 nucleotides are TGTGCCAGCAGCGTAGACGCGGGAGAGTACAATGAGCAGTTCTTC.

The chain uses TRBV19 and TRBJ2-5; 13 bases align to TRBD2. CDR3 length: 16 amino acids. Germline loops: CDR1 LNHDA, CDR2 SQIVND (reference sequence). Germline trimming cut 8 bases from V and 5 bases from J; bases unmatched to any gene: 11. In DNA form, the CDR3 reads TGTGCCAGTTACTTTGGACTAGCGGGAGTTGTGGAGACCCAGTACTTC. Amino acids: CASYFGLAGVVETQYF.

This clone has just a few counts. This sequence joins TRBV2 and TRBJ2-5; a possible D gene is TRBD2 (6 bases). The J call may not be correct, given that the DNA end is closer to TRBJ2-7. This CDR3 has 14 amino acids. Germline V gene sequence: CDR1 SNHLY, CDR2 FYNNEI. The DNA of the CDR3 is TGTGCCAGCAAGTTCCGGGACTTGTCCTACGAGCAGTACTTC. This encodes CASKFRDLSYEQYF.

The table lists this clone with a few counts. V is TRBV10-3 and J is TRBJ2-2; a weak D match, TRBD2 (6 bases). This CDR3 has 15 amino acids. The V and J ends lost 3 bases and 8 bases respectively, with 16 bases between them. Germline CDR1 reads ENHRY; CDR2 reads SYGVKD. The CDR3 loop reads CAISEGGMATGELFF. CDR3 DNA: TGTGCCATCAGTGAAGGCGGGATGGCGACAGGGGAGCTGTTTTTT.

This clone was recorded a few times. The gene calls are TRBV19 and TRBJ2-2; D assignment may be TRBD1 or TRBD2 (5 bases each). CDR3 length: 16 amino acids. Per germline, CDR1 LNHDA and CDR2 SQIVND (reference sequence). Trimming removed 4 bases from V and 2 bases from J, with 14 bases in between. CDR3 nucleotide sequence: TGTGCCAGTAGTACACCGGGACGGACCAACACCGGGGAGCTGTTTTTT. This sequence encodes CASSTPGRTNTGELFF.

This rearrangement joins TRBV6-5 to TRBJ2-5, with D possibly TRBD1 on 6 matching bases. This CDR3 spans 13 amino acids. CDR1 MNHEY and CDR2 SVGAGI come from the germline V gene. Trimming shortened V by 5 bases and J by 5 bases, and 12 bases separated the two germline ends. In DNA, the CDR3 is TGTGCCAGCAGTACAGGGAGAGAGGAGACCCAGTACTTC. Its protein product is CASSTGREETQYF.

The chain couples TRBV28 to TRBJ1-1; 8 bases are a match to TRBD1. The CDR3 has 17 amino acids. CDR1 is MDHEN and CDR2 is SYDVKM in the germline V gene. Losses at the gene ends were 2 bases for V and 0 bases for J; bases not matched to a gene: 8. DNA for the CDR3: TGTGCCAGCAGTTTAGCAGGGGGCGCCCCAATGAACACTGAAGCTTTCTTT. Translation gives CASSLAGGAPMNTEAFF.

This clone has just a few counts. This chain's CDR3 is CASSFDEKLFF. CDR3 nucleotides: TGCGCCAGCAGCTTTGATGAAAAACTGTTTTTT. This sequence joins TRBV5-1 and TRBJ1-4; unclear D gene. V gave up 2 bases and J gave up 6 bases, with 2 bases separating them. CDR3 size: 11 residues. The germline gives CDR1 SGHRS, CDR2 YFSETQ.

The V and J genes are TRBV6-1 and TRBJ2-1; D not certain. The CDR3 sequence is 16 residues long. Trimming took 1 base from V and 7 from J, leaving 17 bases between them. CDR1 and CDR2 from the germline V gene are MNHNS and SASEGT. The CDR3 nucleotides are TGTGCCAGCAGTGAAGAATGGGCCTTACCTGGGAATGAGCAGTTCTTC. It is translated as CASSEEWALPGNEQFF.

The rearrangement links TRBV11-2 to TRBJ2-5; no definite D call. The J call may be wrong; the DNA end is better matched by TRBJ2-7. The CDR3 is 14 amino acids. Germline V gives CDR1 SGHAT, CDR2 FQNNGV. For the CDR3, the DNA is TGTGCCAGCAGCTTAGATTATCAGTCCTACGAGCAGTACTTC. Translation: CASSLDYQSYEQYF.

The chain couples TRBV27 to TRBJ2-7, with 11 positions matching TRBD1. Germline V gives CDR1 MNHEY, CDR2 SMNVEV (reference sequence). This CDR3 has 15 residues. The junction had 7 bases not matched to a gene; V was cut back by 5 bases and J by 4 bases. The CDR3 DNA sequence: TGTGCCAGCAGTCGGACAGGGGGCGAATGGTACGAGCAGTACTTC. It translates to CASSRTGGEWYEQYF.

CDR3 region: CASSLVPLAGGLTEQYF. In DNA, the CDR3 is TGTGCCAGCAGCTTAGTACCCCTAGCGGGAGGGCTCACCGAGCAGTACTTC. J is TRBJ2-7 and V is TRBV11-2, with 12 bases lining up with TRBD2. This CDR3 is 17 amino acids long. V was pared by 1 base and J by 6 bases, with 10 bases of the junction left unmatched. Germline V CDR1 and CDR2: SGHAT, FQNNGV.

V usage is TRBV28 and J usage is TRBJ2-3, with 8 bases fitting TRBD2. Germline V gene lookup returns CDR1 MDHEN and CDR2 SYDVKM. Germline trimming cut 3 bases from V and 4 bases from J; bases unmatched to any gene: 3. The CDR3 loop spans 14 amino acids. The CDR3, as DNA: TGTGCCAGCAGTTTCAACGGGAGGGCAGATACGCAGTATTTT. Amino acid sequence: CASSFNGRADTQYF.

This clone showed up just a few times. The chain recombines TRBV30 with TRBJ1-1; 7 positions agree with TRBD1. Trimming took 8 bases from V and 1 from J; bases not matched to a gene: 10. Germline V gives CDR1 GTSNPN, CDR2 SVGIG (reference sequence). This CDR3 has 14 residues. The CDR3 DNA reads TGTGCCGCTGCTAGGGGGCGCCGGAACACTGAAGCTTTCTTT. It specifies CAAARGRRNTEAFF.